This T cell receptor (beta chain) came from a study of identical twins. Points from the study as a whole: Zero-insertion findings could be partly confounded by invariant cells (MAIT and iNKT cells). Within cord blood, abundant beta clonotypes carried fewer insertions, but memory repertoires showed no such trend.

Details on this clonotype: Its antigen is unknown.

TCRdb processed the 5' RACE reads anew with MiXCR; each CDR3 protein has one entry. The sample includes hundreds of thousands of distinct CDR3 sequences, more than 20% of them seen just once. V was cut by 4 bases and J by 9 bases, with 12 bases left in between. Looked up from germline, CDR1 is DFQATT and CDR2 is SNEGSKA (reference sequence). This CDR3 region has 11 residues. These data also formed part of another study, on T cells expressing NK-cell markers. Turning to that study: In a handful of donors, dominant clonotypes made up about 25-65% of CD3+CD56-NKG2C+ cells.

The specimen was CD4+ T cells sorted from blood. The gene calls are TRBV20-1 and TRBJ1-1, with D maybe TRBD1 (5 bases). The clonotype originates from a woman under 30 in good health. CDR3 sequence (DNA): TGCAGTGCTACCGACGGGACCCAAGCTTTCTTT. Translated: CSATDGTQAFF.